This TCR beta chain derives from a study of T cells in women clearing cervical HPV infection. Study background: No precancer developed; the control's incident HPV16 infection cleared within 12 months. Case blood was drawn when the lesion was first found; control blood after infection became undetectable. Study results and limitations: TRBV6-7 relative abundance averaged roughly 0.1% in cases and approximately 0.15% in controls.

CDR1 and CDR2 (germline): DFQATT, SNEGSKA (reference sequence). This CDR3 is built from 14 residues. As regards this clone: Its target is unknown. The read ends 3 residues early relative to the CDR3; the germline J gene fills the gap.

TCRdb keeps only in-frame clones here, not all; method: immunoSEQ multiplex PCR. The specimen's table records 31,000 or so clones. Sequences were obtained from blood buffy coat. The chain links TRBV20-1 to TRBJ1-2, with 9 positions matching TRBD1. This receptor was obtained from a woman aged 18 to 75 with a cervical HPV16 infection that either progressed to CIN3+ or cleared (not recorded which). This CDR3 reads CSATYWGQGLGYTF. The sequenced part of the CDR3 DNA is TGCAGTGCAACCTACTGGGGACAGGGTTTGGGC.